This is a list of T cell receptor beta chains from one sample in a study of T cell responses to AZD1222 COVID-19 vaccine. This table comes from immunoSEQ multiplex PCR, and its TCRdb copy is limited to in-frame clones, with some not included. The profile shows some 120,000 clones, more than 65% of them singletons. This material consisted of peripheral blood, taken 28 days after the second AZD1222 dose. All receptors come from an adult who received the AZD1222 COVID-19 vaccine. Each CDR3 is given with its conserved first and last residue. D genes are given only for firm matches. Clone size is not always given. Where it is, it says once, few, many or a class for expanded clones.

DNA: TGTGCCAGCAGCTTTGCGGACGGGGATCAGCCCCAGCATTTT; CDR3: CASSFADGDQPQHF; J: TRBJ1-5; size: -; D: -; V: TRBV7-9; length: 14
DNA: TGTGCCAGCTCTTCTGGCAGGGGCCAGCCCCAGCATTTT; CDR3: CASSSGRGQPQHF; J: TRBJ1-5; size: -; D: -; V: TRBV2; length: 13
DNA: TGTGCCAGCACACTTTCGGGACAGCGTAATGAAAAACTGTTTTTT; CDR3: CASTLSGQRNEKLFF; J: TRBJ1-4; size: -; D: TRBD1; V: TRBV6-5; length: 15
DNA: TGTGCCAGCAGTGACTCAGGCAATCAGCCCCAGCATTTT; CDR3: CASSDSGNQPQHF; J: TRBJ1-5; size: -; D: -; V: TRBV6-4; length: 13
DNA: TGTGCCACCAGTGATGGGGAGCGGAATCAGCCCCAGCATTTT; CDR3: CATSDGERNQPQHF; J: TRBJ1-5; size: -; D: -; V: TRBV24-1; length: 14
DNA: TGTGCCAGCAGCGCCCTCGGCGGTCATCAGCCCCAGCATTTT; CDR3: CASSALGGHQPQHF; J: TRBJ1-5; size: -; D: -; V: TRBV7-9; length: 14
DNA: TGTGCCAGCAGCCTCAGGGACAGCGTGAAACTGTTTTTT; CDR3: CASSLRDSVKLFF; J: TRBJ1-4; size: -; D: TRBD1; V: TRBV7-9; length: 13
DNA: TGTGCCAGCGCGGGGGGGCATAATTCACCCCTCCACTTT; CDR3: CASAGGHNSPLHF; J: TRBJ1-6; size: -; D: -; V: TRBV7-9; length: 13
DNA: TGTGCCAGCAGTACCCGACAGGGTGTGAATTCACCCCTCCACTTT; CDR3: CASSTRQGVNSPLHF; J: TRBJ1-6; size: few; D: TRBD1; V: TRBV28; length: 15
DNA: TGTGCCAGCAGCTCATTGAGACAGGGATGCTTGGGGCGAGGTGGAAACACCATATATTTT; CDR3: CASSSLRQGCLGRGGNTIYF; J: TRBJ1-3; size: -; D: TRBD1; V: TRBV7-4; length: 20
DNA: TGTGCCAGCAGTTACTCAGGGAGGGGCAATCAGCCCCAGCATTTT; CDR3: CASSYSGRGNQPQHF; J: TRBJ1-5; size: -; D: -; V: TRBV6-6; length: 15
DNA: TGTGCCATCAGTGAAGGGACAGGGGGTCAGCCCCAGCATTTT; CDR3: CAISEGTGGQPQHF; J: TRBJ1-5; size: -; D: TRBD1; V: TRBV10-3; length: 14